This entry features one TCR beta chain sequence. Its antigen remains unknown. V was cut by 9 bases and J by 0 bases, with 20 bases left in between. Per germline, CDR1 LNHDA and CDR2 SQIVND (reference sequence). The CDR3 runs to 16 residues. The data were taken from a study of beta chain features in type 1 diabetes. Across the study: Patients did not differ from healthy donors in age, gender or cell yield. Study observations and caveats: All four CD4+ subsets from Type 1 diabetes patients carried moderately but significantly shorter TCRB CDR3s.

Every donor had blood drawn once into heparin, approximately 120 mL on average. Reverse transcribing all isolated RNA meant expressed TCRB transcripts were sequenced. Sequenced naive, central memory and regulatory T cell samples produced an average of roughly 3.6 million reads. Clones were read by immunoSEQ multiplex PCR, and TCRdb kept only the in-frame ones, dropping some. The top ten hold roughly 1.5% of the sample, which has about 48,000 clones, around 40% seen once. The chain uses TRBV19 and TRBJ1-2, with D tentatively TRBD1 (6 bases). The sample comprised Tregs from blood. This clonotype was obtained from a man between 25 and 39 years old with type 1 diabetes. The CDR3 region has the DNA TGTGCCAGCACCCCGGACAGATTCCTTACTAACTATGGCTACACCTTC. Translated, it gives CASTPDRFLTNYGYTF.